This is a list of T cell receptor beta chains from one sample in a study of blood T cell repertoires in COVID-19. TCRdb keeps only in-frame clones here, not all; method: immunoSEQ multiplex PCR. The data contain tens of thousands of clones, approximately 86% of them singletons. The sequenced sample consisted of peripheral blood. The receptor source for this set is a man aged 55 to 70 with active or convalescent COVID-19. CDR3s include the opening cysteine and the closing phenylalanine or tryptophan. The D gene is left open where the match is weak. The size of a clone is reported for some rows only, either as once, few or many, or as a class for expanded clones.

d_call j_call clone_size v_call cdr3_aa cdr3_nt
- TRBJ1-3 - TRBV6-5 CASTTNGGNTIYF TGTGCCAGCACGACAAACGGAGGAAACACCATATATTTT
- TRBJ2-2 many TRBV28 CASSFRGAGELFF TGTGCCAGCAGTTTCAGGGGGGCCGGGGAGCTGTTTTTT
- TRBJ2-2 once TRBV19 CASSNTGTGELFF TGTGCCAGTAGTAACACAGGCACCGGGGAGCTGTTTTTT
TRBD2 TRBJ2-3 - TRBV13 CASSPNLAGEDTQYF TGTGCCAGCAGTCCCAATCTAGCGGGGGAGGATACGCAGTATTTT
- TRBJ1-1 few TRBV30 CAWSLGGNTEAFF TGTGCCTGGAGTCTAGGGGGGAACACTGAAGCTTTCTTT
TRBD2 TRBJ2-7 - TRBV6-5 CASSYGRGDSYEQYF TGTGCCAGCAGTTACGGCCGGGGGGACTCCTACGAGCAGTACTTC
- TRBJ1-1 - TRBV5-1 CASSREGLPNTEAFF TGCGCCAGCAGCAGGGAAGGACTCCCGAACACTGAAGCTTTCTTT
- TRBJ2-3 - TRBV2 CANIRGSTDTQYF TGTGCCAACATACGGGGTAGCACAGATACGCAGTATTTT
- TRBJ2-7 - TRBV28 CANTIPGQDLGEQYF TGTGCCAACACAATTCCGGGACAAGATTTGGGGGAGCAGTACTTC
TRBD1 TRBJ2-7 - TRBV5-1 CASSLSGGPYEQYF TGCGCCAGCAGCTTGTCAGGGGGTCCCTACGAGCAGTACTTC
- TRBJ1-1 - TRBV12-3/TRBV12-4 CASRPSGVTEAFF TGTGCCAGCAGGCCCTCAGGGGTGACTGAAGCTTTCTTT
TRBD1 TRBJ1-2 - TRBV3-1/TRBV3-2 CASSHEGAIIYGYTF TGTGCCAGCAGCCACGAGGGGGCAATTATCTATGGCTACACCTTC
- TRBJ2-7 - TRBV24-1 CATSDPRDSAYEQYF TGTGCCACCAGTGATCCCCGGGACTCTGCCTACGAGCAGTACTTC
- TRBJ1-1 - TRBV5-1 CASSLGQLRNTEAFF TGCGCCAGCAGCTTGGGACAGCTAAGGAACACTGAAGCTTTCTTT
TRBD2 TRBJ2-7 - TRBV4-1 CASSLGTSGGYEQYF TGCGCCAGCAGCCTGGGGACTAGCGGGGGCTACGAGCAGTACTTC
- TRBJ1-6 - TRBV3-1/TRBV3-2 CASSQDRPGNSPLHF TGTGCCAGCAGCCAAGACAGGCCAGGGAATTCACCCCTCCACTTT
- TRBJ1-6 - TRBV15 CATSSEGDSPLHF TGTGCCACCAGCAGTGAGGGAGATTCACCCCTCCACTTT
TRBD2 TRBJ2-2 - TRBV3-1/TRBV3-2 CASSPTAGETNTGELFF TGTGCCAGCAGCCCGACAGCGGGGGAAACGAACACCGGGGAGCTGTTTTTT
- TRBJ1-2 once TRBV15 CATSREADSYGYTF TGTGCCACCAGCAGAGAAGCGGACAGCTATGGCTACACCTTC
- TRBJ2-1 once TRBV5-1 CASSLAGHAGNNEQFF TGCGCCAGCAGCTTGGCGGGACACGCAGGAAACAATGAGCAGTTCTTC
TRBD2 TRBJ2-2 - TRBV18 CASSTAPLAGGPNTGELFF TGTGCCAGCTCAACGGCCCCACTAGCGGGGGGCCCGAACACCGGGGAGCTGTTTTTT
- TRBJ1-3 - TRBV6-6 CASRQGGGNTIYF TGTGCCAGCAGGCAGGGAGGTGGAAACACCATATATTTT
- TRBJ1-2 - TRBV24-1 CATSDLRENGYTF TGTGCCACCAGTGATTTGCGGGAGAATGGCTACACCTTC
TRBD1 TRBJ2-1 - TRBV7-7 CASSLRVGTGGSNEQFF TGTGCCAGCAGCTTACGTGTTGGCACAGGGGGGTCCAATGAGCAGTTCTTC
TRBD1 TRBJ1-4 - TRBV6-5 CASSRNRGSNEKLFF TGTGCCAGCAGCAGAAACAGGGGATCTAATGAAAAACTGTTTTTT
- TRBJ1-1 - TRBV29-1 CSATTSGSEAFF TGCAGCGCCACGACCTCAGGCTCTGAAGCTTTCTTT
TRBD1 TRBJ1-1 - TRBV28 CASSPERGRSAFF TGTGCCAGCAGCCCCGAGAGGGGGCGAAGCGCTTTCTTT
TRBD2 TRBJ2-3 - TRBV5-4 CASSRGGPGDTQYF TGTGCCAGCAGCCGCGGGGGGCCGGGAGATACGCAGTATTTT
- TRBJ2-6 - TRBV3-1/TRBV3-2 CASSERVGANVLTF TGTGCCAGCAGCGAGAGGGTTGGGGCCAACGTCCTGACTTTC
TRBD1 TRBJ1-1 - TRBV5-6 CASSRTGGANTEAFF TGTGCCAGCAGCCGGACAGGGGGGGCGAACACTGAAGCTTTCTTT
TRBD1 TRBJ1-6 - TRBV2 CASGQGAGNSPLHF TGTGCCAGCGGGCAGGGGGCAGGTAATTCACCCCTCCACTTT
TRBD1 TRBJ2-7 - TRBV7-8 CASSFPGQDHEQYF TGTGCCAGCAGCTTTCCGGGACAGGACCACGAGCAGTACTTC
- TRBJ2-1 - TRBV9 CASSVYPQGSYNEQFF TGTGCCAGCAGCGTATACCCCCAGGGCTCCTACAATGAGCAGTTCTTC
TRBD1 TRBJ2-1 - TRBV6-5 CASSYSTGQVYNEQFF TGTGCCAGCAGTTACTCGACGGGACAGGTCTACAATGAGCAGTTCTTC
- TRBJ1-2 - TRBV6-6 CASNGAGPGYTF TGTGCCAGCAATGGGGCAGGGCCTGGCTACACCTTC
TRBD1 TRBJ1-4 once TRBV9 CASSGDRGENEKLFF TGTGCCAGCAGCGGAGACAGGGGTGAGAATGAAAAACTGTTTTTT
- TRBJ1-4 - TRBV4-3 CASSQNPPGHGGDDEKLFF TGCGCCAGCAGCCAAAATCCCCCAGGCCACGGGGGTGATGATGAAAAACTGTTTTTT
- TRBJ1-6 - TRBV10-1 CARREREDSPLHF TGCGCCAGGAGGGAGAGGGAGGATTCACCCCTCCACTTT
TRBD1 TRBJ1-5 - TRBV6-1 CASSDRGHNQPQHF TGTGCCAGCAGTGACAGGGGGCACAATCAGCCCCAGCATTTT
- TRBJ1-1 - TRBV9 CASSKEGTLGLRTEAFF TGTGCCAGCAGTAAGGAGGGAACACTGGGGTTAAGGACTGAAGCTTTCTTT
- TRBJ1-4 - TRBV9 CASSRATGMDTNEKLFF TGTGCCAGCAGCAGAGCAACAGGGATGGATACTAATGAAAAACTGTTTTTT
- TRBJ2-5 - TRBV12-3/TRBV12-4 CASSSISEGTQYF TGTGCCAGCAGTTCCATATCCGAGGGGACCCAGTACTTC
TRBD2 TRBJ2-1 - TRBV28 CASSPPGGGSNEQFF TGTGCCAGCAGTCCCCCCGGCGGGGGGTCCAATGAGCAGTTCTTC
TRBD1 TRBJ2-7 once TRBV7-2 CASSLATGEYEQYF TGTGCCAGCAGCTTAGCGACAGGGGAGTACGAGCAGTACTTC